The 11 T cell receptor beta chains presented below share a single source sample, sequenced in a study of cytomegalovirus exposure and HLA in healthy donors. PCR employed 60 Vbeta and 13 Jbeta primers. Generated by immunoSEQ multiplex PCR, the TCRdb table keeps only in-frame clones and is missing some. The sample consists of more than 90,000 clones, 70% of them appearing once. Sequenced material: PBMCs. These receptor sequences come from a man aged 25-40 years in good health and CMV-seropositive.

J is TRBJ1-4 and V is TRBV5-1, with D possibly being TRBD1 (5 bases). The germline V and J ends were trimmed by 4 bases and 7 bases, with 17 bases remaining between them. The germline CDR1 and CDR2 sequences are SGHRS and YFSETQ. The CDR3 is 15 residues long. The DNA of the CDR3 is TGCGCCAGCAGCCAGACAGCCCTCAGTGGTGAAAAACTGTTTTTT. Translating gives CASSQTALSGEKLFF. Based on the CDR3 plus reference TRBV5-1 and TRBJ1-4, the full variable domain is KAGVTQTPRYLIKTRGQQVTLSCSPISGHRSVSWYQQTPGQGLQFLFEYFSETQRNKGNFPGRFSGRQFSNSRSEMNVSTLELGDSALYLCASSQTALSGEKLFFGSGTQLSVL.

The chain employs TRBV6-6 and TRBJ2-7; TRBD2 aligns across 9 bases. V lost 2 bases to trimming and J lost 10 bases; unmatched junction nucleotides: 9. The CDR3 consists of 14 residues. Germline V gene data show CDR1 as MNHNY and CDR2 as SVGAGI (reference sequence). CDR3 residues: CASSYVLAGALQYF. As DNA, the CDR3 is TGTGCCAGCAGTTACGTACTAGCGGGCGCACTTCAGTACTTC.

Of note for this clone: One end of the junction is discordant with germline, which a read error may explain. The rearrangement uses TRBV7-7 and TRBJ2-1; 14 bases are a match to TRBD2. The CDR3 has 18 residues. CDR1 SSHAT and CDR2 FNYEAQ come from the germline V gene (reference sequence). The CDR3 sequence: CASSLLPRTSGRLDEQFF. The CDR3 nucleotides read TGTGCTAGCAGCCTTCTCCCTCGGACTAGCGGGAGGCTCGATGAGCAGTTCTTC. Full variable domain (rest looked up from reference TRBV7-7 and TRBJ2-1): GAGVSQSPRYKVTKRGQDVTLRCDPISSHATLYWYQQALGQGPEFLTYFNYEAQPDKSGLPSDRFSAERPEGSISTLTIQRTEQRDSAMYRCASSLLPRTSGRLDEQFFGPGTRLTVL.

Only a few counts were recorded for this clone. J is TRBJ1-6 and V is TRBV19, with TRBD1 as a possible D gene (6 bases). Trimming took 3 bases from V and 8 from J, leaving 11 bases between them. Germline assignment: CDR1 LNHDA and CDR2 SQIVND (reference sequence). This CDR3 spans 14 amino acids. The CDR3 sequence is CASSMVPGDSPLHF. The CDR3 DNA follows: TGTGCCAGTAGTATGGTCCCAGGGGATTCACCCCTCCACTTT.

The gene calls are TRBV5-1 and TRBJ2-1; TRBD2 agrees at 9 bases. This CDR3 contains 15 residues. Germline assignment: CDR1 SGHRS and CDR2 YFSETQ. After removal of 4 bases from V and 0 bases from J, the junction contained 2 bases not matched to a gene. DNA of the CDR3: TGCGCCAGCAGCCAGACTAGCGGCTCCTACAATGAGCAGTTCTTC. This translates into CASSQTSGSYNEQFF.

This chain uses TRBV7-6 with TRBJ2-1, with TRBD2 identical over 10 bases. The CDR3 is made up of 15 amino acids. The ends lost 5 bases at V and 7 bases at J; junction bases unmatched: 8. Per the germline V gene, CDR1 is SGHVS and CDR2 is FNYEAQ. CDR3 residues: CASSLYSGRANEQFF. DNA of the CDR3: TGTGCCAGCAGCCTATACAGCGGGAGGGCAAATGAGCAGTTCTTC.

The rearrangement joins TRBV7-3 to TRBJ2-2; TRBD2 matches 7 bases. From germline, CDR1 is SGHTA and CDR2 FQGTGA. Unmatched junction bases numbered 13, after V lost 5 bases and J lost 1 base. The CDR3 runs to 18 residues. CDR3 in amino acids: CASSRQVDTSVNTGELFF. Written as DNA, the CDR3 is TGTGCCAGCAGCCGCCAGGTGGATACTAGCGTGAACACCGGGGAGCTGTTTTTT.

The chain carries TRBV10-3 and TRBJ2-1, with 15 nucleotides matching TRBD2. V lost 4 bases and J lost 8; bases outside the gene matches: 9. Germline-derived CDR1 and CDR2 are ENHRY and SYGVKD. The length of the CDR3 is 17 residues. The CDR3 coding sequence is TGTGCCATCAGTGTGGGACTAGCGGGGGGACTTTGGGATGAGCAGTTCTTC. Residues: CAISVGLAGGLWDEQFF.

This chain connects TRBV7-9 to TRBJ1-2, with TRBD1 matching over 8 bases. V gave up 4 bases and J gave up 7 bases; unmatched junction bases: 17. The CDR3 loop spans 17 amino acids. Germline assignment: CDR1 SEHNR and CDR2 FQNEAQ (reference sequence). The CDR3 nucleotides are TGTGCCAGCAGCTCACCCACCCGGCCAGGGGGCAGGGGTGGCTACACCTTC. It specifies CASSSPTRPGGRGGYTF. The entire variable domain, with the rest obtained from reference TRBV7-9 and TRBJ1-2, is as follows: DTGVSQNPRHKITKRGQNVTFRCDPISEHNRLYWYRQTLGQGPEFLTYFQNEAQLEKSRLLSDRFSAERPKGSFSTLEIQRTEQGDSAMYLCASSSPTRPGGRGGYTFGSGTRLTVV.

The rearrangement uses TRBV5-6 and TRBJ1-2; D gene ambiguous. The V and J ends lost 2 bases and 4 bases respectively, with 12 bases between them. The CDR3 spans 14 residues. Germline V gene sequence: CDR1 SGHDT, CDR2 YYEEEE. The DNA of the CDR3 is TGTGCCAGCAGCTTTGGAGGGCAGTTCTATGGCTACACCTTC. This codes for CASSFGGQFYGYTF.

V is TRBV11-2 and J is TRBJ2-7, with D perhaps TRBD1 (6 bases). Germline V lookup: CDR1 SGHAT, CDR2 FQNNGV. The length of the CDR3 is 14 residues. Trimming stripped 5 bases from V and 4 bases from J, with 15 bases between. The CDR3 nucleotides read TGTGCCAGCAGCCCCGGACAGAACCTTTACGAGCAGTACGTC. Translated, it gives CASSPGQNLYEQYV.